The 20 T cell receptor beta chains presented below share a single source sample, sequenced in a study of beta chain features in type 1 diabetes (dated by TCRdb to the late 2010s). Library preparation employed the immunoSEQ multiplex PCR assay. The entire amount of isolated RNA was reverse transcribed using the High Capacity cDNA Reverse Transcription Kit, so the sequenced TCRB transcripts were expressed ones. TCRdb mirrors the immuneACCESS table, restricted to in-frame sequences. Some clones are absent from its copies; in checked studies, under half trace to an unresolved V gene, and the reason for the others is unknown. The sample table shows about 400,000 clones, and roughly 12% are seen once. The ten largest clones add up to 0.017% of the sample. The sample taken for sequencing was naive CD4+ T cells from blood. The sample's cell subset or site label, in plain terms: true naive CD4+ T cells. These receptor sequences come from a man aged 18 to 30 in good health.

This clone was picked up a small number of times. The CDR3 DNA reads TGTGCCAGCTCACCACCCTCCCACGGGTCATATGGCTACACCTTC. Its protein is CASSPPSHGSYGYTF. The V gene is TRBV18, the J gene TRBJ1-2; D gene unclear. The germline gives CDR1 KGHSH, CDR2 LQKENI. V was cut by 0 bases and J by 5 bases, with 13 bases left in between. The CDR3 runs to 15 residues.

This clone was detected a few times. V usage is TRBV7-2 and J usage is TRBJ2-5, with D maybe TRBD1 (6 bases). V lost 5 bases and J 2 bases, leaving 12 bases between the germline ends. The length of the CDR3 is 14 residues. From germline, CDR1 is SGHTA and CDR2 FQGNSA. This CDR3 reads CASSPDRSQETQYF. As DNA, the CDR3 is TGTGCCAGCAGCCCCGACAGGAGTCAAGAGACCCAGTACTTC.

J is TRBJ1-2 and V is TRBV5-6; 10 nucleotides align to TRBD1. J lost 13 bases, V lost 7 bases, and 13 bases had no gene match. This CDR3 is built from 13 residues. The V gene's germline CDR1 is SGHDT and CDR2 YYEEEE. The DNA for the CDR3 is TGTGCCAGCGGGGGACAGGGGAGTTTGGAGAGCACCTTC. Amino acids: CASGGQGSLESTF.

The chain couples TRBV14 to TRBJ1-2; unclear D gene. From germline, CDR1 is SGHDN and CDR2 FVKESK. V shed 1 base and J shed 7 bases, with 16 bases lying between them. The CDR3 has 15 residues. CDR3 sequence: CASSQALDPGFGYTF. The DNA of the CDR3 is TGTGCCAGCAGCCAAGCCCTAGACCCGGGGTTTGGCTACACCTTC.

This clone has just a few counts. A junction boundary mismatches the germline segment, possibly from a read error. The CDR3 here is CSVEVLDRGQPVF. The CDR3 nucleotides read TGCAGCGTTGAAGTACTGGACAGGGGGCAACCGGTCTTC. The gene calls are TRBV29-1 and TRBJ2-1; 11 nucleotides align to TRBD1. CDR1 is SQVTM and CDR2 is ANQGSEA in the germline V gene. This CDR3 has 13 residues.

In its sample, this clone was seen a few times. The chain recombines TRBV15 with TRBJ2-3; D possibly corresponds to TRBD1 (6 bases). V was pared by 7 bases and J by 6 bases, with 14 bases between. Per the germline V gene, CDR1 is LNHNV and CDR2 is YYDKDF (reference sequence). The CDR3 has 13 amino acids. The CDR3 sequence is CATTGHRSDTQYF. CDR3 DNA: TGTGCCACCACGGGACACCGGTCCGATACGCAGTATTTT.

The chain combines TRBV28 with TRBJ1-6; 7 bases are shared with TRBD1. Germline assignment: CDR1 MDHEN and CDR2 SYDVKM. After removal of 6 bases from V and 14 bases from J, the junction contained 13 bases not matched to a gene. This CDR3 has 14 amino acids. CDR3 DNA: TGTGCCAGCAGCAAAGGGACAGCGTCCGGATCCCTCCACTTT. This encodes CASSKGTASGSLHF.

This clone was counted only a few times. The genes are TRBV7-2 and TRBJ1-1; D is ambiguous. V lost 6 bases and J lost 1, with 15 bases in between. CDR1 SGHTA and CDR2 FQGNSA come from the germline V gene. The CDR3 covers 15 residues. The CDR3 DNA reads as TGTGCCAGCAGTAACGCGGAAACCTCGAACACTGAAGCTTTCTTT. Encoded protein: CASSNAETSNTEAFF.

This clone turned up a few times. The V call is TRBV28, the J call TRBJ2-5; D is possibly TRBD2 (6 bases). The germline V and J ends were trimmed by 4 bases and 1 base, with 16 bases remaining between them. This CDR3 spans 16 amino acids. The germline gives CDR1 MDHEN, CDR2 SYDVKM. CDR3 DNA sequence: TGTGCCAGCAGTTCTTCAGGGAGGAATATCCAAGAGACCCAGTACTTC. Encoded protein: CASSSSGRNIQETQYF.

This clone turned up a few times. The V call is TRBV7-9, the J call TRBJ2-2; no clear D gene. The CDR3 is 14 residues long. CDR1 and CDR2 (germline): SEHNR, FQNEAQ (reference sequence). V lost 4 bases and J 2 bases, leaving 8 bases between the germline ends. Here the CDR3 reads CASSSTANTGELFF. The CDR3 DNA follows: TGTGCCAGCAGCTCCACAGCTAACACCGGGGAGCTGTTTTTT.

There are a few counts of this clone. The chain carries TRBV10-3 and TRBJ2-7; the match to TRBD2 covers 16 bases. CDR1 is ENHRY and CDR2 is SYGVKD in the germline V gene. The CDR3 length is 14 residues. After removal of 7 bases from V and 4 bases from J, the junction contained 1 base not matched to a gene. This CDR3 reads CAIMGLAGGYEQYF. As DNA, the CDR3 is TGTGCCATCATGGGACTAGCGGGAGGGTACGAGCAGTACTTC.

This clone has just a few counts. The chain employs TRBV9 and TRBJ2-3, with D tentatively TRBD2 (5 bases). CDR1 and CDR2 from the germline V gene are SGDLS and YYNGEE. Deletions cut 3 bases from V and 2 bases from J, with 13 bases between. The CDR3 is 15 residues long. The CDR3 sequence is CASSASSTNTDTQYF. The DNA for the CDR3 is TGTGCCAGCAGCGCGTCCTCGACTAACACAGATACGCAGTATTTT. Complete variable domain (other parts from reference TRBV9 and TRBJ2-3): DSGVTQTPKHLITATGQRVTLRCSPRSGDLSVYWYQQSLDQGLQFLIQYYNGEERAKGNILERFSAQQFPDLHSELNLSSLELGDSALYFCASSASSTNTDTQYFGPGTRLTVL.

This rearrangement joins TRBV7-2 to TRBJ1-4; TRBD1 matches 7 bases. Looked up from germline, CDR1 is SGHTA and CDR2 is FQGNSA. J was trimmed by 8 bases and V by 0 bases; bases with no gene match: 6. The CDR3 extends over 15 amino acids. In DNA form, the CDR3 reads TGTGCCAGCAGCTTAGCTGTAGACAGGGCAGAAAAACTGTTTTTT. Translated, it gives CASSLAVDRAEKLFF.

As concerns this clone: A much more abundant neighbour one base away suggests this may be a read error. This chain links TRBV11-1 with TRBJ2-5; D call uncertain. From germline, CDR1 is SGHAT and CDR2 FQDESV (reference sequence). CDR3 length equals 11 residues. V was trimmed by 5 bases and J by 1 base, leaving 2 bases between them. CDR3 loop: CASSLQETQYF. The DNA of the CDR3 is TGTGCCAGCAGCCTCCAAGAGACCCAGTACTTC.

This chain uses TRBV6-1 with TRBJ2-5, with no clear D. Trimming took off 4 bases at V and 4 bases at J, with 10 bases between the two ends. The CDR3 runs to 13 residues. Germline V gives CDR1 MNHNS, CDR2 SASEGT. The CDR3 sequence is CASSGAPRETQYF. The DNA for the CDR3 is TGTGCCAGCAGTGGGGCCCCGAGAGAGACCCAGTACTTC.

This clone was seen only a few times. The CDR3 sequence is CASSPTRGMDEQFF. The CDR3 bases are TGTGCCAGTAGCCCGACTAGAGGAATGGATGAGCAGTTCTTC. The chain combines TRBV19 with TRBJ2-1, with D perhaps TRBD2 (6 bases). The germline V gene encodes CDR1 LNHDA and CDR2 SQIVND (reference sequence). This CDR3 is built from 14 residues. Trimming took off 6 bases at V and 8 bases at J, with 17 bases between the two ends. Full variable domain (missing parts from reference TRBV19 and TRBJ2-1): DGGITQSPKYLFRKEGQNVTLSCEQNLNHDAMYWYRQDPGQGLRLIYYSQIVNDFQKGDIAEGYSVSREKKESFPLTVTSAQKNPTAFYLCASSPTRGMDEQFFGPGTRLTVL.

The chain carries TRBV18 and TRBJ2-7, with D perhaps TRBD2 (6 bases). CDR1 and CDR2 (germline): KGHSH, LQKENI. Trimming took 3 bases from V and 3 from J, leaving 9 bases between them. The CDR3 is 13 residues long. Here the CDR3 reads CASSPGLLYEQYF. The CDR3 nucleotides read TGTGCCAGCTCACCGGGACTTCTCTACGAGCAGTACTTC.

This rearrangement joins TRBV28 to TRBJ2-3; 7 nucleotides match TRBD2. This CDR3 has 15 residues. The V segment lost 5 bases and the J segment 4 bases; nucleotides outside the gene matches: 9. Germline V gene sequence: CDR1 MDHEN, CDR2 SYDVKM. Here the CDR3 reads CASSRTSGGSDTQYF. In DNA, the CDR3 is TGTGCCAGCAGTCGGACTAGTGGGGGTTCAGATACGCAGTATTTT.

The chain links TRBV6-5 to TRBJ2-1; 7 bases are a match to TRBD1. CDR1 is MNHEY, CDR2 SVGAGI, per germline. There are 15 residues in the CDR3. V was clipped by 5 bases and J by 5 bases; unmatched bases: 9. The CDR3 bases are TGTGCCAGCAGTACAACCAGGGGGTCGGACAATGAGCAGTTCTTC. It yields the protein CASSTTRGSDNEQFF.

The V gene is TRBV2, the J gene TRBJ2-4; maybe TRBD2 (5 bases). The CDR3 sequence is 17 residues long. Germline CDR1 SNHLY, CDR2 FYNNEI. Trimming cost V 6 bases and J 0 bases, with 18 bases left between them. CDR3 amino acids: CASRPGRGSLAKNIQYF. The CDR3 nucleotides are TGTGCCAGCAGACCTGGGAGAGGGTCTCTAGCCAAAAACATTCAGTACTTC.